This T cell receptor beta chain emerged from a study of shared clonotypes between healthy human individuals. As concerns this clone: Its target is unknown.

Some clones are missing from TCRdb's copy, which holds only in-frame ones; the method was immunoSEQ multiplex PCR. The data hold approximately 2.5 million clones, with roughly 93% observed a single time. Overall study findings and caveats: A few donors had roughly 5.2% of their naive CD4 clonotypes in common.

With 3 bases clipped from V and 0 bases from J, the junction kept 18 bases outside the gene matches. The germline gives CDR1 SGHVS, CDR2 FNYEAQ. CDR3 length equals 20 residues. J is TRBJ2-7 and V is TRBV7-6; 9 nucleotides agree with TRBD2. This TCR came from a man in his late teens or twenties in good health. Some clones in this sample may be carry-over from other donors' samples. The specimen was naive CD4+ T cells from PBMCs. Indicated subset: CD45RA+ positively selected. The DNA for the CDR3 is TGTGCCAGCAGCTTTGGCGGCCGGGGCGCGGGAGGGCCAAACTCCTACGAGCAGTACTTC. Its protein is CASSFGGRGAGGPNSYEQYF.